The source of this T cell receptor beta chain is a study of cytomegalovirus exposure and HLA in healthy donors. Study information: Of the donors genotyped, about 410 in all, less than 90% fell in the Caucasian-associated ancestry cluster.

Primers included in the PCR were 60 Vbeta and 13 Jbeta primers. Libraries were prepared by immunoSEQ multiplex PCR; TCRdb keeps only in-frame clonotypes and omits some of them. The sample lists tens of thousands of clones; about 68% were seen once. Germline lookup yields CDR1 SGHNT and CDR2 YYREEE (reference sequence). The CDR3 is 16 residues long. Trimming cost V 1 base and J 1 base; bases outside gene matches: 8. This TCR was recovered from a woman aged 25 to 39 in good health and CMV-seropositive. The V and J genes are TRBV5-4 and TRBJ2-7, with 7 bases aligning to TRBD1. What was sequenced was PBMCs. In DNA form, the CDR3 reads TGTGCCAGCAGCTTGCCCCCGGGACAGAGTTCCTACGAGCAGTACTTC. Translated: CASSLPPGQSSYEQYF. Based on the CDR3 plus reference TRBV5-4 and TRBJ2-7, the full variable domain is ETGVTQSPTHLIKTRGQQVTLRCSSQSGHNTVSWYQQALGQGPQFIFQYYREEENGRGNFPPRFSGLQFPNYSSELNVNALELDDSALYLCASSLPPGQSSYEQYFGPGTRLTVT.